This section outlines one TCR beta chain sequence together with its context. This record belongs to a study of blood T cell repertoires in COVID-19. Study-level information: PBMCs, B-cell-depleted T cells, or T cells were the source of the cDNA or gDNA that made up the material.

Per the original methods: Nucleated cell number was recorded as an estimate derived from reference gene primer amplification. TCRdb's table, derived via immunoSEQ multiplex PCR, lists solely in-frame clones and lacks some. Clone size and V and J calls were adopted from that table, with D and trimming inferred from the DNA. The table lists 250,000 to 300,000 clones, 60% to 75% of them singletons. The CDR3 sequence is 12 residues long. V was clipped by 6 bases and J by 7 bases, with 9 bases between them. In germline, CDR1 is LGHDT, CDR2 YNNKEL (reference sequence). J is TRBJ1-4 and V is TRBV3-1 (or the pseudogene TRBV3-2), with D possibly TRBD1 on 5 matching bases. Sequences were obtained from peripheral blood. The receptor was isolated from a woman of 80 years or more with acute or convalescent COVID-19. The DNA of the CDR3 is TGTGCCAGCAGAGGGGCTGGTGAAAAACTGTTTTTT. It encodes CASRGAGEKLFF.